A selection of T cell receptor beta chains follows, all from one sample in a study of cytomegalovirus exposure and HLA in healthy donors. The data were produced by immunoSEQ multiplex PCR, yet TCRdb's version contains in-frame clones alone and is incomplete. The sample gives fewer than 200,000 clones, more than 70% of which show up once; under 5% is in the top ten. Sequencing was done on a sample of PBMCs. The receptors were gathered from a woman between 50 and 59 years old in good health and CMV-seropositive. Each CDR3 is given with its conserved first and last residue. D genes are given only for firm matches. Clone size appears in some rows only: once, few, many, or a class for an expanded clone.

V gene	clone size	D gene	J gene	CDR3 DNA	CDR3 protein
TRBV7-2	.	TRBD1	TRBJ2-5	TGTGCCAGCAGCCCGCGGACAGGGTACCAAGAGACCCAGTACTTC	CASSPRTGYQETQYF
TRBV19	.	.	TRBJ2-7	TGTGCCAGTAGTATAGCCGGTTCTGGGACTTACTCCTACGAGCAGTACTTC	CASSIAGSGTYSYEQYF
TRBV19	.	.	TRBJ2-6	TGTGCCAGTTCTCGATCAGGACAAGTACGCTCTGGGGCCAACGTCCTGACTTTC	CASSRSGQVRSGANVLTF
TRBV9	few	.	TRBJ1-5	TGTGCCAGCAGCGCAGGGATCAATAGCAATCAGCCCCAGCATTTT	CASSAGINSNQPQHF
TRBV7-2	few	.	TRBJ2-5	TGTGCCACCGAAAGAGGGGGGGCCCAAGAGACCCAGTACTTC	CATERGGAQETQYF
TRBV6-5	.	.	TRBJ2-5	TGTGCCACCGACAAAGAACCAGGGGCTCGGGAGACCCAGTACTTC	CATDKEPGARETQYF
TRBV7-2	.	TRBD2	TRBJ2-7	TGTGCCAGCAGCTTCAGTCTTAGCGGGGCTTCCGAGCAGTACTTC	CASSFSLSGASEQYF
TRBV7-2	.	.	TRBJ2-3	TGTGCCAGCAGCTTATACGCCCAGGGGGGCGCAGATACGCAGTATTTT	CASSLYAQGGADTQYF
TRBV6-5	once	TRBD1	TRBJ2-7	TGTGCCAGCAGCTTCGGACAGGGGTGGACCTACGAGCAGTACTTC	CASSFGQGWTYEQYF
TRBV7-2	.	TRBD2	TRBJ2-5	TGTGCCAGCAGCTTAGGGGGGGGGACCCAGTACTTC	CASSLGGGTQYF
TRBV7-6	.	TRBD2	TRBJ2-1	TGTGCCAGCAGCCCTTTCTTAGGGGGATGGCGGGGGGGGAATGAGCAGTTCTTC	CASSPFLGGWRGGNEQFF
TRBV18	.	TRBD1	TRBJ1-2	TGTGCCAGCTCACCGGGGACAGACCTTTATGGCTACACCTTC	CASSPGTDLYGYTF
TRBV5-1	once	TRBD2	TRBJ2-5	TGCGCCAGCAGCTTATATAGTAGCGGGAGCGGAGAGACCCAGTACTTC	CASSLYSSGSGETQYF
TRBV19	few	.	TRBJ2-7	TGTGCCAGTAGTATGGGACTTCCTACCTACGAGCAGTACTTC	CASSMGLPTYEQYF
TRBV9	.	.	TRBJ2-1	TGTGCCAGCAGCGTTAGCGGCCCAATTTCACACAATGAGCAGTTCTTC	CASSVSGPISHNEQFF
TRBV19	.	TRBD2	TRBJ2-1	TGTGCCAGTAGTTACCCGAGAGGACTAGCGGTAAATGAGCAGTTCTTC	CASSYPRGLAVNEQFF
TRBV9	.	TRBD2	TRBJ2-2	TGTGCCAGCAGCGTAGGTCTAGCGGGGGGTAACACCGGGGAGCTGTTTTTT	CASSVGLAGGNTGELFF
TRBV18	.	TRBD1	TRBJ2-1	TGTGCCAGCTCGTTTGACAGGGGGATCTACAATGAGCAGTTCTTC	CASSFDRGIYNEQFF
TRBV4-1	.	.	TRBJ2-7	TGCGCCAGCAGCCCCAACACACAATACGAGCAGTACTTC	CASSPNTQYEQYF
TRBV7-3	few	.	TRBJ2-2	TGTGCCAGCAGCTTACAGGGTGGGGACACCGGGGAGCTGTTTTTT	CASSLQGGDTGELFF
TRBV2	.	.	TRBJ2-3	TGTGCCAGCAGTAGGCAGGGAACTAACACAGATACGCAGTATTTT	CASSRQGTNTDTQYF
TRBV30	.	.	TRBJ1-2	TGTGCCTGGAGTCAAATTCCGGAGGGGCTCGCCTATGGCTACACCTTC	CAWSQIPEGLAYGYTF